A selection of T cell receptor beta chains follows, all from one sample in a study of blood T cell repertoires in COVID-19. The table came from immunoSEQ multiplex PCR; TCRdb's copy has only in-frame clones and leaves some out. This table has 70,000 to 90,000 clones, 79% appearing once. Material: peripheral blood. These receptors were collected from a human donor in a cohort sampled during active COVID-19. Both conserved end residues are part of each CDR3. A D gene is named only where the DNA matches it firmly. Size tells how often a clone was seen (once, few, many) or the class of an expanded clone, and some rows leave it out.

TRBV5-4	.	TRBJ2-3	few	TGTGCCAGCAGCTTGGTCCCCGCGTGGGGCGGCGAACCAGATACGCAGTATTTT	CASSLVPAWGGEPDTQYF
TRBV20-1	.	TRBJ2-2	.	TGCAGTGCTAGTTCAGGGCTAGGGGAGCTGTTTTTT	CSASSGLGELFF
TRBV15	.	TRBJ1-4	.	TGTGCCACCAGCACAGACAGGCTTAATGAAAAACTGTTTTTT	CATSTDRLNEKLFF
TRBV2	.	TRBJ2-5	.	TGTGCCAGCATCAGGGGCCGAGAGACCCAGTACTTC	CASIRGRETQYF
TRBV19	TRBD1	TRBJ1-1	once	TGTGCCAGTACAACAGACAGGGGGCTTGCAGAAGCTTTCTTT	CASTTDRGLAEAFF
TRBV4-2	.	TRBJ1-1	.	TGTGCCAGCAGCCAAGACCGACAGGACTACACTGAAGCTTTCTTT	CASSQDRQDYTEAFF
TRBV7-2	TRBD2	TRBJ2-3	.	TGTGCCAGCAGCTTAGTGGGGACTAGCGGGAGACCAGATACGCAGTATTTT	CASSLVGTSGRPDTQYF
TRBV12-5	.	TRBJ2-7	.	TGTGCTAGTCAGGGATTCTCCTACGAGCAGTACTTC	CASQGFSYEQYF
TRBV7-2	TRBD1	TRBJ1-6	.	TGTGCCAGCAGCTTAGCGACAGGGATCTACTCACCCCTCCACTTT	CASSLATGIYSPLHF
TRBV3-1/TRBV3-2	TRBD1	TRBJ1-2	few	TGTGCCAGCAGCCCTTTATGGACAGGGTACTATGGCTACACCTTC	CASSPLWTGYYGYTF
TRBV19	.	TRBJ2-1	.	TGTGCCAGCGGCCGGACCCCACAGAGGGAGATAAATGAGCAGTTCTTC	CASGRTPQREINEQFF
TRBV27	.	TRBJ2-3	.	TGTGCCAGCAGCGCTTTGGGGGGATCGGATACGCAGTATTTT	CASSALGGSDTQYF
TRBV4-2	TRBD2	TRBJ2-5	few	TGTGCCAGCAGCCAACAGGAAGGACTAGCGGGAGTAGGAGAGACCCAGTACTTC	CASSQQEGLAGVGETQYF
TRBV19	TRBD1	TRBJ1-4	.	TGTGCCAGTACAGGGGGCTCAACTAATGAAAAACTGTTTTTT	CASTGGSTNEKLFF
TRBV6-2/TRBV6-3	.	TRBJ1-1	.	TGTGCCAGCAGTCAAGACAGACCTAACACTGAAGCTTTCTTT	CASSQDRPNTEAFF
TRBV6-5	TRBD1	TRBJ1-2	.	TGTGCCATCCACTGGACAGGGGGCGATGGCTACACCTTC	CAIHWTGGDGYTF
TRBV19	.	TRBJ2-1	.	TGTGCCAGTAGTATTCTCTCAGCGGGTTACAATGAGCAGTTCTTC	CASSILSAGYNEQFF
TRBV13	.	TRBJ2-3	.	TGTGCCAGCAGCCACCCAGGGACAGATACGCAGTATTTT	CASSHPGTDTQYF
TRBV9	.	TRBJ2-7	.	TGTGCCAGCAGCGCCCTGGGGGGGGCGCGGTCCTACGAGCAGTACTTC	CASSALGGARSYEQYF
TRBV2	.	TRBJ2-3	.	TGTGCCAGCAGTGAACTCCCTATCACAGATACGCAGTATTTT	CASSELPITDTQYF
TRBV5-6	.	TRBJ2-3	.	TGTGCCAGCAGCCCCTCGGTCGGGACGCAGTATTTT	CASSPSVGTQYF
TRBV6-5	TRBD1	TRBJ2-7	.	TGTGCCAGCAGGAGGGACAGGTGGTCCTACGAGCAGTACTTC	CASRRDRWSYEQYF
TRBV7-6	.	TRBJ2-5	.	TGTGCCAGCAGCCCGAGGGACTGGAAGCAAGAGACCCAGTACTTC	CASSPRDWKQETQYF
TRBV5-4	.	TRBJ2-2	many	TGTGCCAGCAGCTTGGTGTTCAGGGGAGTCAACACCGGGGAGCTGTTTTTT	CASSLVFRGVNTGELFF
TRBV7-9	.	TRBJ1-2	.	TGTGCCAGCAGCGTCAACAGCTATGGCTACACCTTC	CASSVNSYGYTF
TRBV4-3	.	TRBJ2-1	.	TGCGCCAGCAGCCAACTGCCTAATAGGGGTCGCGATTTTTTCGATGAGCAGTTCTTC	CASSQLPNRGRDFFDEQFF
TRBV19	.	TRBJ2-2	.	TGTGCCAGTAGTATGGGGCGGAACACCGGGGAGCTGTTTTTT	CASSMGRNTGELFF
TRBV5-1	.	TRBJ2-5	.	TGCGCCAGCAGCTTGGGTGCGGGAGAGACCCAGTACTTC	CASSLGAGETQYF
TRBV5-1	TRBD1	TRBJ2-3	.	TGCGCCAGCAGCTTGGTTGGGGCAGGGGGACCTAGCACAGATACGCAGTATTTT	CASSLVGAGGPSTDTQYF
TRBV28	.	TRBJ1-1	.	TGTGCCAGCAGTTTTCGACAGTACGGGGAAGCTTTCTTT	CASSFRQYGEAFF
TRBV7-6	TRBD2	TRBJ2-7	few	TGTGCCAGCAGCTCCTCGACTAGCGGGAGAGCCTACGAGCAGTACTTC	CASSSSTSGRAYEQYF
TRBV10-3	TRBD1	TRBJ2-7	.	TGTGCCATTAATTCCGGGACAGGGGGACCTCGGTACGAGCAGTACTTC	CAINSGTGGPRYEQYF
TRBV4-1	TRBD2	TRBJ2-3	.	TGCGCCAGCAGCCTAGCGGGAGTGGGTACAGATACGCAGTATTTT	CASSLAGVGTDTQYF
TRBV2	.	TRBJ2-1	.	TGTGCCAGCTCGAGGGGAGGGGGCTCCTACAATGAGCAGTTCTTC	CASSRGGGSYNEQFF
TRBV29-1	TRBD1	TRBJ1-5	.	TGCAGCGTTGAAGATCGGGACAGCCGTATCGGTCAGCCCCAGCATTTT	CSVEDRDSRIGQPQHF
TRBV9	TRBD1	TRBJ1-2	.	TGTGCCAGCAGCGTAGAGCCGGCAGGGGGGAACTATGGCTACACCTTC	CASSVEPAGGNYGYTF
TRBV3-1/TRBV3-2	TRBD2	TRBJ2-7	few	TGTGCCAGCAGCGTAAAGGGACTACCCACCTACGAGCAGTACTTC	CASSVKGLPTYEQYF
TRBV7-2	TRBD2	TRBJ2-7	.	TGTGCCAGCAGCACCCGGACTAGTTCCTACGAGCAGTACTTC	CASSTRTSSYEQYF
TRBV27	.	TRBJ2-1	.	TGTGCCAGCAGCAGGACTAACAATGAGCAGTTCTTC	CASSRTNNEQFF
TRBV19	TRBD2	TRBJ2-3	.	TGTGCCAGTAGTATAGGTTGGCTAGCGGGAGCAGATACGCAGTATTTT	CASSIGWLAGADTQYF
TRBV3-1/TRBV3-2	TRBD2	TRBJ2-3	.	TGTGCCAGCAGCCATTCGACTAGCGGAGCTAGCACAGATACGCAGTATTTT	CASSHSTSGASTDTQYF
TRBV12-3/TRBV12-4	.	TRBJ2-2	.	TGTGCCAGCAGCTCCACCCTATCCGGGGAGCTGTTTTTT	CASSSTLSGELFF
TRBV19	.	TRBJ2-3	.	TGTGCCAGTAGCAATAATGGAGCAAATACGCAGTATTTT	CASSNNGANTQYF
TRBV3-1/TRBV3-2	TRBD1	TRBJ1-2	.	TGTGCCAGCAGCCCGAGACAGGGTAGCTATGGCTACACCTTC	CASSPRQGSYGYTF
TRBV9	TRBD2	TRBJ2-1	.	TGTGCCAGCAGCGTCCGGTTAGGACTAGCGGATTACAATGAGCAGTTCTTC	CASSVRLGLADYNEQFF
TRBV6-5	TRBD1	TRBJ1-6	.	TGTGCCAGCAGTTCCGGGACAGGGTTGAATTCACCCCTCCACTTT	CASSSGTGLNSPLHF
TRBV19	TRBD1	TRBJ2-7	.	TGTGCCAGTAGTATAGGATCGGGCAGGGGGCGCGTATACGAGCAGTACTTC	CASSIGSGRGRVYEQYF
TRBV2	.	TRBJ1-3	.	TGTGCCAGCCAGGCCACCAGATACTCTGGAAACACCATATATTTT	CASQATRYSGNTIYF
TRBV4-1	TRBD2	TRBJ2-7	.	TGCGCCAGCAGCCAAGATGGCAGCGGGAGCGCCGGTTCCTCCTACGAGCAGTACTTC	CASSQDGSGSAGSSYEQYF
TRBV5-1	.	TRBJ2-7	.	TGCGCCAGCAGCCCACAGCCCCGGACAGACTCCTACGAGCAGTACTTC	CASSPQPRTDSYEQYF
TRBV24-1	.	TRBJ1-5	few	TGTGCCACCAGTGATTTGAGGCAGACAGGAATCCGTCAGCCCCAGCATTTT	CATSDLRQTGIRQPQHF
TRBV7-2	.	TRBJ2-1	.	TGTGCCAGCAGCTTAGCCCCCGGGACAAATGAGCAGTTCTTC	CASSLAPGTNEQFF
TRBV5-4	TRBD1	TRBJ2-3	.	TGTGCCAGCAGCTTGAGTAGACAGGGTCCCACAGATACGCAGTATTTT	CASSLSRQGPTDTQYF
TRBV5-1	.	TRBJ2-2	.	TGCGCCAGCAGCTTGTGGTCCGGGGGCGGGGAGCTGTTTTTT	CASSLWSGGGELFF
TRBV27	.	TRBJ1-6	once	TGTGCCAGCAGTTCAGGGAGGGCTTCACCCCTCCACTTT	CASSSGRASPLHF
TRBV6-1	.	TRBJ2-7	.	TGTGCCAGCAGTGTAGCCAGCTCCTACGAGCAGTACTTC	CASSVASSYEQYF
TRBV5-1	.	TRBJ2-5	few	TGCGCCAGCAGCTTGGGGGCTGTACAAGAGACCCAGTACTTC	CASSLGAVQETQYF